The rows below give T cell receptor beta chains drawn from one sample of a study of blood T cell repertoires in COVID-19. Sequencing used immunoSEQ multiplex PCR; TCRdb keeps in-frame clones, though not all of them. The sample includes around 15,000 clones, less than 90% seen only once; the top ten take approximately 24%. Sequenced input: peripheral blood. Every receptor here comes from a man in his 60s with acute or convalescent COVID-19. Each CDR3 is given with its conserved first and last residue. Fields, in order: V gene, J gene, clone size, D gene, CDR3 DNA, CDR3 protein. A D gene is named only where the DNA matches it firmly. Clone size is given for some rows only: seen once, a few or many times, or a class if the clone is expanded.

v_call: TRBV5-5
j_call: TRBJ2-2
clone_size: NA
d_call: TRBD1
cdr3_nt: TGTGCCAGCAGCTTGGTGGGGACAGGGACCGGGGAGCTGTTTTTT
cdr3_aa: CASSLVGTGTGELFF

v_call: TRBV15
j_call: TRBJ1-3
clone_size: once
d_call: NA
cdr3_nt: TGTGCCACCAGCAGAGATCGCCAGGGGGGAAACACCATATATTTT
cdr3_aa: CATSRDRQGGNTIYF

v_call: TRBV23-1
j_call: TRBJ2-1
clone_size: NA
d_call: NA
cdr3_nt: TGCGCCAGCACCCACCGGGGAGATGAGCAGTTCTTC
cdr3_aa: CASTHRGDEQFF

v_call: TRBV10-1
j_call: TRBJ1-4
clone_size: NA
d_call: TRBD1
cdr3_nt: TGCGCCAGCAAAGACAGGGTAGATGAAAAACTGTTTTTT
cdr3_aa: CASKDRVDEKLFF

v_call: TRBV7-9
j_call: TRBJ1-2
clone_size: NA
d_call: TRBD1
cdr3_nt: TGTGCCAGCAGCGCCTCCGGACAGGGTGTTGGCTACACCTTC
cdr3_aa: CASSASGQGVGYTF

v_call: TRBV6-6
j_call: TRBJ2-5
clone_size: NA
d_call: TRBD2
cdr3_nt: TGTGCCAGCAGGCCCCGACTAGCGGGGGAAGAGACCCAGTACTTC
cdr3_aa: CASRPRLAGEETQYF

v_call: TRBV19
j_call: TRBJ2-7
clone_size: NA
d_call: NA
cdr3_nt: TGTGCCAGTAGTTCCCGACGGGGAGGCCTATCCGAGCAGTACTTC
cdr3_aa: CASSSRRGGLSEQYF

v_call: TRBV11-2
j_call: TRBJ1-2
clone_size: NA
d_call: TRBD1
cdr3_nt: TGTGCCAGCAGCCCACCAGGACAGGACTATGGCTACACCTTC
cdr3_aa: CASSPPGQDYGYTF

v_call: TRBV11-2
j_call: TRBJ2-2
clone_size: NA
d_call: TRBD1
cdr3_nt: TGTGCCAGCAGCCCATCCTTTGCAGGGGGTGGGGTCACCGGGGAGCTGTTTTTT
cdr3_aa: CASSPSFAGGGVTGELFF

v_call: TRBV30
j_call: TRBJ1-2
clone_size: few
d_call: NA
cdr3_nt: TGTGCCTGGATCAGCCCGGGGGGACTCGGGGGCTACACCTTC
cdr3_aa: CAWISPGGLGGYTF

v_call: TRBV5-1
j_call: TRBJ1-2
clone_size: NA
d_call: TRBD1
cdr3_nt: TGCGCTAGCAGCTTGGCGGGGACAGGGTCGGTTCACGACGGCTACACCTTC
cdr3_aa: CASSLAGTGSVHDGYTF

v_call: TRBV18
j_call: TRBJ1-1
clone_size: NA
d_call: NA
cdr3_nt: TGTGCCAGCTCACCACCGAATAGTCTGAACACTGAAGCTTTCTTT
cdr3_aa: CASSPPNSLNTEAFF

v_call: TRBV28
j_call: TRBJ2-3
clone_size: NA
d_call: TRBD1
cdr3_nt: TGTGCCACTTCTGGGACAGGGTCAGATACGCAGTATTTT
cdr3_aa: CATSGTGSDTQYF

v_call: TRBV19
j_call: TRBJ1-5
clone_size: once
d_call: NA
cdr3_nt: TGTGCCAGTAGTAAGTGGGGGACATCTAGCAATCAGCCCCAGCATTTT
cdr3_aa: CASSKWGTSSNQPQHF

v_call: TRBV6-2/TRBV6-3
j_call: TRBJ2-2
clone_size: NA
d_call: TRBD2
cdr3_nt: TGTGCCAGCAGTTACTTCTCCCGGCGGGAGCAGAACGGGGAGCTGTTTTTT
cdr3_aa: CASSYFSRREQNGELFF

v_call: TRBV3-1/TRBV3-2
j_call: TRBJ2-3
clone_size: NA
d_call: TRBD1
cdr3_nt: TGTGCCAGCTCAAACCAGGGGGCGCTGGGATATAGGACAGATACGCAGTATTTT
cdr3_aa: CASSNQGALGYRTDTQYF

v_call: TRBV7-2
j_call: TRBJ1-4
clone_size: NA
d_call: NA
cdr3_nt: TGTGCCAGCAGCTTGAGCAGGGCCCCTAATGAAAAACTGTTTTTT
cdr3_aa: CASSLSRAPNEKLFF

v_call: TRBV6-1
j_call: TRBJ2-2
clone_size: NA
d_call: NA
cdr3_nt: TGTGCCAGCAGTGAACAGGTGACCGGGGAGCTGTTTTTT
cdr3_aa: CASSEQVTGELFF

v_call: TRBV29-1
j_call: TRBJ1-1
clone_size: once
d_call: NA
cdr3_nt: TGCAGCGTTGTTATAGCGGCTGAAGCTTTCTTT
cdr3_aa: CSVVIAAEAFF

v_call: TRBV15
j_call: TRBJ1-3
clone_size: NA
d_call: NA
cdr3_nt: TGTGCCACCAGCAGAGCTCGCGGGGGCTCTGGAAACACCATATATTTT
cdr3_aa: CATSRARGGSGNTIYF

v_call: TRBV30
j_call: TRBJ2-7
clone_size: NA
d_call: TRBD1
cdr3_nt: TGTGCCTGGAAGGGGGCTGCCTACGAGCAGTACTTC
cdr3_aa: CAWKGAAYEQYF

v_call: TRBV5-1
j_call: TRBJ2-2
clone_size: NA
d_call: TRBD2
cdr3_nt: TGCGCCAGCAGCCCCCCTGGGCTAGCGGGGGGGGCCGGGGAGCTGTTTTTT
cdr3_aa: CASSPPGLAGGAGELFF

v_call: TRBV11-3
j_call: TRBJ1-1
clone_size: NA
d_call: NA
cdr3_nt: TGTGCCAGCAGCCCCAGGGGAACAAGTGAAGCTTTCTTT
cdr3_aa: CASSPRGTSEAFF

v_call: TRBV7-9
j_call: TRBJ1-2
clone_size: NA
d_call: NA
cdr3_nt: TGTGCCAGCACCTTGGACAGTTGGAATGGTGGCTACACCTTC
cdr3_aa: CASTLDSWNGGYTF

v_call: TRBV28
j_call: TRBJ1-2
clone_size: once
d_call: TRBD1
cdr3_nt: TGTGCCTGTAAACGAGGGGGCGGCTATGGCTACACCTTC
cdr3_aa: CACKRGGGYGYTF

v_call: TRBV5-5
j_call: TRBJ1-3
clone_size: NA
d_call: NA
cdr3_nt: TGTGCCAGCAGCTTGGATTCGGGGTTCCTTTCTGGAAACACCATATATTTT
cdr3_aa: CASSLDSGFLSGNTIYF

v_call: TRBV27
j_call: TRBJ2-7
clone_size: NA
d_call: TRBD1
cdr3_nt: TGTGCCAGCAGGGGAATACAGGGGCCGAATCCCTACGAGCAGTACTTC
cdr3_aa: CASRGIQGPNPYEQYF

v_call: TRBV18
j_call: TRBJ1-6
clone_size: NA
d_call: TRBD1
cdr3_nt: TGTGCCAGCTCACCACGGGACAGGGTGGATTCACCCCTCCACTTT
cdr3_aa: CASSPRDRVDSPLHF

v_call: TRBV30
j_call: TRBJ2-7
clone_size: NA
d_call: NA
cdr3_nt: TGTGCCTGGAGTGCGGTCTACGAGCAGTACTTC
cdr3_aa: CAWSAVYEQYF

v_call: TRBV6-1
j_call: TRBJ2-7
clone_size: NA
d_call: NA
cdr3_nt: TGTGCCAGCAGTGCAGCGGACAGTTCCTACGAGCAGTACTTC
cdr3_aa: CASSAADSSYEQYF

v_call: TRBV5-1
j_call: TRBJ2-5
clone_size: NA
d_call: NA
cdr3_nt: TGCGCCAGCAGCCCAGGACAGTATGGAGAGACCCAGTACTTC
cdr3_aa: CASSPGQYGETQYF

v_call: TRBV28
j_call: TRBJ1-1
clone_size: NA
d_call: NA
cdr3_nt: TGTGCCAGCAGTCCCCAGAACACTGAAGCTTTCTTT
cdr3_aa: CASSPQNTEAFF

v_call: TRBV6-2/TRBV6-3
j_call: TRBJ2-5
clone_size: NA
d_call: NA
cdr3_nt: TGTGCCAGCAGTTCATCCCAAGAGACCCAGTACTTC
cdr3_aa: CASSSSQETQYF

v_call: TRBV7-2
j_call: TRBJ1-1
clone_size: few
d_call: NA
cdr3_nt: TGTGCCAGCAGCTTCGGGGGGAACACTGAAGCTTTCTTT
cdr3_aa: CASSFGGNTEAFF

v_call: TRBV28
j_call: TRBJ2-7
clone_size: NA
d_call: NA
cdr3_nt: TGTGCCAGCAGTTTAATATGGGGGGGGCCAGCATCTTCCTACGAGCAGTACTTC
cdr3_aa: CASSLIWGGPASSYEQYF

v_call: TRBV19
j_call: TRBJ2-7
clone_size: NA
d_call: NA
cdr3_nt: TGTGCCAGTAGTATAGAGCCCCCACGGCCAGGGTTGGATTACGAGCAGTACTTC
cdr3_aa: CASSIEPPRPGLDYEQYF

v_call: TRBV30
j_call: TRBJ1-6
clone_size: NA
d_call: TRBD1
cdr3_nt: TGTGCCTGGAGTGTACCATACAGGGGGCGATTGACGGGTAATTCACCCCTCCACTTT
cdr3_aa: CAWSVPYRGRLTGNSPLHF